The T cell receptor (beta chain) described here comes from a study of shared clonotypes between healthy human individuals. Each subset's genomic DNA was split evenly across several immunoSEQ plates. Per the authors' pipeline: Junction-only immunoSEQ sequences carried no quality scores, so filtering differed. TCRdb's copy holds only in-frame clones and misses some; the assay was immunoSEQ multiplex PCR. V and J calls and clone size are as listed in that table; D and trimming were resolved from the DNA. In the table there are 2 million to 2.5 million clones, more than 90% of which are singletons. Per the germline V gene, CDR1 is MNHEY and CDR2 is SVGAGI. J gave up 5 bases and V 0 bases, and 7 bases lay outside the gene matches. The CDR3 runs 16 residues.

The chain recombines TRBV6-5 with TRBJ2-5, with 9 bases matching TRBD1. The specimen was naive CD4+ T cells sorted from blood. Indicated subset: CD45RA+ positively selected. This TCR derives from a man younger than 35 in good health. CDR3 amino acids: CASSYSGGQGHETQYF. DNA of the CDR3: TGTGCCAGCAGTTACTCCGGGGGACAGGGACATGAGACCCAGTACTTC.